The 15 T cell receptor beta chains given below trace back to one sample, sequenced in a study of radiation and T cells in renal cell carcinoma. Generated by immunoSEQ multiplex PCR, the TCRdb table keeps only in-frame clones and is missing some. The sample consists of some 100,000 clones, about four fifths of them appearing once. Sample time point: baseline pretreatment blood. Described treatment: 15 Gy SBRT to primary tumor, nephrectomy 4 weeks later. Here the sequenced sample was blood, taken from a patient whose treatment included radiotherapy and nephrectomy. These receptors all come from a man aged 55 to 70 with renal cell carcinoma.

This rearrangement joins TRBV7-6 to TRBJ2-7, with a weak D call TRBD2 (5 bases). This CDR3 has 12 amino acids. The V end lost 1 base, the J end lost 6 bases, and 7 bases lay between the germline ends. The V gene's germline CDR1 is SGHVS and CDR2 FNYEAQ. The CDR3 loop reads CASSLEGAEQYF. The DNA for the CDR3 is TGTGCCAGCAGCTTAGAGGGAGCCGAGCAGTACTTC.

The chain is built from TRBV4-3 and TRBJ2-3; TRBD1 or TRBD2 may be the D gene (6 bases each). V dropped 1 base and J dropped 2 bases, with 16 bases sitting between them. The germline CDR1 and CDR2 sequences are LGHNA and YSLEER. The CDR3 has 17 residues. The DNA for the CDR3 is TGCGCCAGCAGCCAAGGTGGGGGCGGGGTGTCCACAGATACGCAGTATTTT. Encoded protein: CASSQGGGGVSTDTQYF.

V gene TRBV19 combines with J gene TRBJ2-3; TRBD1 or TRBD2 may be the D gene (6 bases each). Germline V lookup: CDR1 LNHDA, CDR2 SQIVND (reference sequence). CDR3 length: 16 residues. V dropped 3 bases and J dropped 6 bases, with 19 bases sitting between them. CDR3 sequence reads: CASSIGGGGIDDTQYF. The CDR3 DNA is TGTGCCAGTAGTATTGGGGGCGGCGGGATCGATGATACGCAGTATTTT. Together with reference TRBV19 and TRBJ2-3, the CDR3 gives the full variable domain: DGGITQSPKYLFRKEGQNVTLSCEQNLNHDAMYWYRQDPGQGLRLIYYSQIVNDFQKGDIAEGYSVSREKKESFPLTVTSAQKNPTAFYLCASSIGGGGIDDTQYFGPGTRLTVL.

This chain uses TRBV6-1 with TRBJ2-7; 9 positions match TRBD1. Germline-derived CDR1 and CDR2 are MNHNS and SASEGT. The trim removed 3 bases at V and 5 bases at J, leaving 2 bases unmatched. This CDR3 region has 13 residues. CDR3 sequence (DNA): TGTGCCAGCAGTGATCGACAGGGGGACGAGCAGTACTTC. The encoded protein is CASSDRQGDEQYF.

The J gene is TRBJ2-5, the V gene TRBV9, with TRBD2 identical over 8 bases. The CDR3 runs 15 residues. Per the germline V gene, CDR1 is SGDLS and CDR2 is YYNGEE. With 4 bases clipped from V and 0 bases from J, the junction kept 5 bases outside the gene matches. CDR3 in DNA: TGTGCCAGCAGCCCCCGGGGGGGGTACCAAGAGACCCAGTACTTC. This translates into CASSPRGGYQETQYF.

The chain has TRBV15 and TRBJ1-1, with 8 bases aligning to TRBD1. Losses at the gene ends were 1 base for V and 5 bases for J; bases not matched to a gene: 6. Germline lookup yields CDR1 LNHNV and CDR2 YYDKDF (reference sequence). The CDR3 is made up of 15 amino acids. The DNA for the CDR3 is TGTGCCACCAGCAGAGCCCAACAGGGGGGTACTGAAGCTTTCTTT. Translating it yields CATSRAQQGGTEAFF.

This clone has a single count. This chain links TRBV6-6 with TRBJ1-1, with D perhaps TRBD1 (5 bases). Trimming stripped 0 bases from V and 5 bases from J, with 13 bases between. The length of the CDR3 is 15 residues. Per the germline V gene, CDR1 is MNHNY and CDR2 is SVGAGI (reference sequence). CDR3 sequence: CASSYSAGTGTEAFF. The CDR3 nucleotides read TGTGCCAGCAGTTACTCGGCCGGGACCGGGACTGAAGCTTTCTTT.

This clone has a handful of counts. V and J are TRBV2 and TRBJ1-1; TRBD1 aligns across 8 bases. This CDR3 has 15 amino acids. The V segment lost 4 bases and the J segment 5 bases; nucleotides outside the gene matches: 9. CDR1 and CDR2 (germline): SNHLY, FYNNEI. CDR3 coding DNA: TGTGCCAGCAGTGGAGGCAGGGGGCGCGAGACTGAAGCTTTCTTT. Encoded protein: CASSGGRGRETEAFF.

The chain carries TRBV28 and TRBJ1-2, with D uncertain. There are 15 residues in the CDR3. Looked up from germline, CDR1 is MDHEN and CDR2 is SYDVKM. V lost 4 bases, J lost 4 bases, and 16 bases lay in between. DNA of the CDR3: TGTGCCAGCAGTTCTGGTCCTCGACGGATCTATGGCTACACCTTC. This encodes CASSSGPRRIYGYTF.

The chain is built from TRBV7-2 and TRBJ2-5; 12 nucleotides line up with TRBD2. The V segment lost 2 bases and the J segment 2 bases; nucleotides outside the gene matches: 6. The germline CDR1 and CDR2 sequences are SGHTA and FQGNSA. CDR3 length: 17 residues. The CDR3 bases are TGTGCCAGCAGCTTACTAGCGGGAGGGCCCCTACAAGAGACCCAGTACTTC. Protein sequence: CASSLLAGGPLQETQYF. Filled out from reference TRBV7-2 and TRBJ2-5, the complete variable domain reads GAGVSQSPSNKVTEKGKDVELRCDPISGHTALYWYRQSLGQGLEFLIYFQGNSAPDKSGLPSDRFSAERTGGSVSTLTIQRTQQEDSAVYLCASSLLAGGPLQETQYFGPGTRLLVL.

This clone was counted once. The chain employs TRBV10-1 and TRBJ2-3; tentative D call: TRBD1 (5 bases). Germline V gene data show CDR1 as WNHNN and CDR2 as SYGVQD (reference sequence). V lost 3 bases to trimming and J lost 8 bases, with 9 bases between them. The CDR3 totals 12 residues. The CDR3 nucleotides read TGCGCCAGCAGTGATCAGGGAATTACGCAGTATTTT. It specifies CASSDQGITQYF.

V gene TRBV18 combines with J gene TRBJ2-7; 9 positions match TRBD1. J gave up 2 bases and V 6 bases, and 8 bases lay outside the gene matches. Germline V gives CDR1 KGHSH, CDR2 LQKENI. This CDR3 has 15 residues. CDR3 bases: TGTGCCAGCTCCCGAAGTCGGACAGGGGCCTACGAGCAGTACTTC. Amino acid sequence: CASSRSRTGAYEQYF.

CDR3: CAWSVGNEQYF. The CDR3 DNA follows: TGTGCCTGGAGTGTGGGTAACGAGCAGTACTTC. This chain connects TRBV30 to TRBJ2-7; D unresolved. V was clipped by 0 bases and J by 5 bases, with 5 bases between them. This CDR3 has 11 residues. CDR1 is GTSNPN and CDR2 is SVGIG in the germline V gene (reference sequence).

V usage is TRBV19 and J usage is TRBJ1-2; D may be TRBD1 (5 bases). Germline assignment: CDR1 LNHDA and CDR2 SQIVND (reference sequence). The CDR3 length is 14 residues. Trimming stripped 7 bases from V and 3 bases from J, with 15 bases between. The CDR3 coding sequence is TGTGCCAGTACCATAACAAGGGACGACTATGGCTACACCTTC. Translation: CASTITRDDYGYTF.

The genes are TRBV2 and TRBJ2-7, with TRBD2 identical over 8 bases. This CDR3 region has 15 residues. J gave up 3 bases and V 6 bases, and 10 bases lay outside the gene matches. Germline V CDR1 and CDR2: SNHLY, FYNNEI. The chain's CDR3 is CASRRWREVDYEQYF. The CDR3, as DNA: TGTGCCAGCAGGAGGTGGCGGGAGGTCGACTACGAGCAGTACTTC.